The present T cell receptor beta chain was sequenced within a study of graft-versus-host responses after intestinal transplantation. Study-level background: Anti-thymocyte globulin was used for induction in all recipients, who then took tacrolimus and steroids for approximately 3 years.

The CDR3 has 13 amino acids. Germline CDR1 MNHEY, CDR2 SMNVEV (reference sequence). Trimming shortened V by 3 bases and J by 4 bases, and 9 bases separated the two germline ends. TCRdb's copy holds only in-frame clones and misses some; the assay was immunoSEQ multiplex PCR. The sample yields under 90,000 clones, 90% seen once. Study-wide results and caveats: Within allografts, high graft-versus-host to host-versus-graft clonal ratios were seen among patients with graft-donor T cell macrochimerism. Recipient marrow harbored GvH clones, some of which surfaced first in ileum or blood.

Notes on this clone: What it binds is not known.

V is TRBV27 and J is TRBJ1-2; TRBD1 might be the D (5 bases). The source was unstimulated CD8+ T cells sorted from spleen or lymph node cells, collected before transplant. This TCR was sampled from a human donor who was the organ donor for an intestinal transplant. In DNA form, the CDR3 reads TGTGCCAGCAGTTTGGGGGGACTCTATGGCTACACCTTC. Protein product: CASSLGGLYGYTF.